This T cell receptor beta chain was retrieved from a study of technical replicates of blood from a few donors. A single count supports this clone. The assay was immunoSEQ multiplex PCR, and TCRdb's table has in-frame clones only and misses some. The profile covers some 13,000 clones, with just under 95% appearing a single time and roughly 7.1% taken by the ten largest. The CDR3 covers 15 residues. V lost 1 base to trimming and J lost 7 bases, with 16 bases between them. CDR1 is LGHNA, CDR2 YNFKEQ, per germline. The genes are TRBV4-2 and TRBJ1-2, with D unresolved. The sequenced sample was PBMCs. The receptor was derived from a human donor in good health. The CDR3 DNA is TGTGCCAGCAGCCAAGGGGGAGGAGGAGTTGGTGGCTACACCTTC. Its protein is CASSQGGGGVGGYTF.